The 10 T cell receptor beta chains below were found in one sample sequenced in a study of blood T cell dynamics during melanoma immunotherapy. Time point indicated: week 3, after first cycle of checkpoint inhibitor. Sequencing was performed with immunoSEQ multiplex PCR; in TCRdb, only in-frame clones are kept and a portion is missing. This sample has 7,500 to 9,000 clones, with around 85% found just once. The sample was blood, taken from a patient treated with checkpoint blockade. These receptors all come from a human donor with melanoma.

The rearrangement links TRBV5-1 to TRBJ1-3; no definite D call. Germline-derived CDR1 and CDR2 are SGHRS and YFSETQ. Trimming pared 0 bases from V and 1 base from J, leaving 14 bases between. The CDR3 covers 17 residues. The CDR3 region is CASSLASSGESGNTIYF. The CDR3 DNA is TGCGCCAGCAGCTTGGCGTCATCCGGAGAGTCTGGAAACACCATATATTTT.

V is TRBV28 and J is TRBJ2-7; D unclear. Trimming shortened V by 0 bases and J by 0 bases, and 6 bases separated the two germline ends. The CDR3 has 14 amino acids. Germline CDR1 MDHEN, CDR2 SYDVKM. The CDR3, as DNA: TGTGCCAGCAGTTTATGGGCAAGCTCCTACGAGCAGTACTTC. Translating it yields CASSLWASSYEQYF.

CDR3 protein: CASSQVQGIRQPQHF. The CDR3 region has the DNA TGTGCCAGCAGCCAAGTACAGGGGATTAGGCAGCCCCAGCATTTT. The chain has TRBV14 and TRBJ1-5; 7 nucleotides match TRBD1. The CDR3 is 15 amino acids. V gave up 1 base and J gave up 7 bases; unmatched junction bases: 7. The V gene's germline CDR1 is SGHDN and CDR2 FVKESK. The full variable domain, with the rest looked up from reference TRBV14 and TRBJ1-5, is EAGVTQFPSHSVIEKGQTVTLRCDPISGHDNLYWYRRVMGKEIKFLLHFVKESKQDESGMPNNRFLAERTGGTYSTLKVQPAELEDSGVYFCASSQVQGIRQPQHFGDGTRLSIL.

The chain links TRBV19 to TRBJ1-2, with no clear D. Trimming stripped 7 bases from V and 0 bases from J, with 9 bases between. Germline CDR1 and CDR2: LNHDA and SQIVND (reference sequence). This CDR3 contains 13 residues. The CDR3 DNA reads TGTGCCAGTAAGTCGAGTACTAACTATGGCTACACCTTC. This translates into CASKSSTNYGYTF.

This rearrangement joins TRBV29-1 to TRBJ1-4; D is unresolved. The ends were cut back, 5 bases at V and 8 bases at J, with 12 bases in the middle. CDR1 is SQVTM and CDR2 is ANQGSEA in the germline V gene. The CDR3 contains 12 residues. The CDR3 is CSVQRVGEKLFF. The DNA for the CDR3 is TGCAGCGTTCAAAGGGTGGGGGAAAAACTGTTTTTT.

The gene calls are TRBV11-2 and TRBJ1-4; D ambiguous. V lost 3 bases and J lost 5, with 10 bases in between. Germline CDR1 reads SGHAT; CDR2 reads FQNNGV. CDR3 size: 14 residues. The CDR3 DNA reads TGTGCCAGCAGCTTGTCAGCTGGGAATGAAAAACTGTTTTTT. It encodes CASSLSAGNEKLFF.

V is TRBV18 and J is TRBJ2-5; 7 bases map to TRBD2. Gene TRBJ2-7 matches the end of the DNA better, so the J call may be wrong. The CDR3 runs 14 residues. In germline, CDR1 is KGHSH, CDR2 LQKENI. Written as DNA, the CDR3 is TGTGCCAGCTCACCACGGGAGGGAACCTACGAGCAGTACTTC. The encoded protein is CASSPREGTYEQYF.

The chain employs TRBV2 and TRBJ2-7, with D unresolved. From germline, CDR1 is SNHLY and CDR2 FYNNEI. CDR3 size: 12 residues. The V gene lost 7 bases and the J gene lost 7 bases, with 14 bases spanning the gap. The CDR3 is CASTDRSDEQYF. In DNA, the CDR3 is TGTGCCAGCACGGACCGATCGGATGAGCAGTACTTC.

The CDR3: CASSLVPFVDEQFF. As DNA, the CDR3 is TGTGCCAGCAGCTTAGTCCCTTTCGTGGATGAGCAGTTCTTC. The chain links TRBV7-7 to TRBJ2-1; D gene ambiguous. Germline values: CDR1 SSHAT, CDR2 FNYEAQ (reference sequence). The CDR3 runs to 14 residues. The V and J ends lost 1 base and 8 bases respectively, with 12 bases between them.

J is TRBJ2-5 and V is TRBV28, with 7 bases identical to TRBD2. The V and J ends lost 3 bases and 4 bases, in that order; junction bases with no gene match: 8. Looked up from germline, CDR1 is MDHEN and CDR2 is SYDVKM. CDR3 length: 15 amino acids. The CDR3, as DNA: TGTGCCAGCAGTTTCGTGGGGTCGGGGGGAGAGACCCAGTACTTC. As protein: CASSFVGSGGETQYF.